The next 25 T cell receptor beta chains were all read from a single sample in a study of blood T cell repertoires in COVID-19. The table came from immunoSEQ multiplex PCR; TCRdb's copy has only in-frame clones and leaves some out. The sample has 210,000 or so clones, approximately 84% seen once; the top ten hold 1.8%. The material sequenced was PBMCs or T cells enriched from blood (not recorded which). All receptors derive from a man between 60 and 75 years old who had recovered from COVID-19.

This chain links TRBV4-2 with TRBJ2-5; 12 nucleotides agree with TRBD2. CDR1 is LGHNA, CDR2 YNFKEQ, per germline. This CDR3 region has 19 residues. Trimming took 2 bases from V and 3 from J; bases not matched to a gene: 13. DNA for the CDR3: TGTGCCAGCAGCCAACCGAGACTAGCGGGGGCCAAACATAAAGAGACCCAGTACTTC. Amino acids: CASSQPRLAGAKHKETQYF.

The V gene is TRBV7-6, the J gene TRBJ1-1, with D possibly TRBD1 on 5 matching bases. CDR1 and CDR2 from the germline V gene are SGHVS and FNYEAQ. This CDR3 is built from 17 residues. V was clipped by 5 bases and J by 1 base, with 20 bases between them. The CDR3 reads CASSLDPGRTQNTEAFF. Here the CDR3 DNA reads TGTGCCAGCAGCCTGGACCCTGGTAGGACACAGAACACTGAAGCTTTCTTT.

The chain joins TRBV5-8 to TRBJ1-5; TRBD1 matches at 7 bases. Losses at the gene ends were 4 bases for V and 6 bases for J; bases not matched to a gene: 7. Germline-derived CDR1 and CDR2 are SGHTS and YDEGEE. The CDR3 consists of 14 residues. CDR3 nucleotide sequence: TGTGCCAGCAGCGTTTACAGGGGTGTTCAGCCCCAGCATTTT. Translating gives CASSVYRGVQPQHF.

The rearrangement uses TRBV6-1 and TRBJ1-5; D perhaps matches TRBD1 (5 bases). Between the trimmed V and J ends, which lost 1 base and 2 bases, there was a span of 15 bases. The germline V gene has CDR1 MNHNS and CDR2 SASEGT. This CDR3 is built from 17 residues. The CDR3 region has the DNA TGTGCCAGCAGTGAAGAATGGGGGTGGGGGGGCAATCAGCCCCAGCATTTT. This gives the protein CASSEEWGWGGNQPQHF.

The gene calls are TRBV2 and TRBJ1-4; D is ambiguous. The V end lost 4 bases, the J end lost 8 bases, and 11 bases lay between the germline ends. Germline CDR1 SNHLY, CDR2 FYNNEI. This CDR3 is built from 13 residues. Here the CDR3 DNA reads TGTGCCAGCAGTGGGCAGGAGGAAGAAAAACTGTTTTTT. Protein product: CASSGQEEEKLFF. Drawing the rest from reference TRBV2 and TRBJ1-4, the complete variable domain is EPEVTQTPSHQVTQMGQEVILRCVPISNHLYFYWYRQILGQKVEFLVSFYNNEISEKSEIFDDQFSVERPDGSNFTLKIRSTKLEDSAMYFCASSGQEEEKLFFGSGTQLSVL.

This sequence joins TRBV4-3 and TRBJ2-5, with D possibly TRBD1 on 8 matching bases. Per the germline V gene, CDR1 is LGHNA and CDR2 is YSLEER. Trimming left V 4 bases short and J 5 bases short, with 20 bases between. This CDR3 has 16 amino acids. Written as DNA, the CDR3 is TGCGCCAGCAGCCCACGTCCCGGACAGGGAGGGGAGACCCAGTACTTC. Its protein is CASSPRPGQGGETQYF.

In its sample, this clone was seen a few times. V is TRBV19 and J is TRBJ1-5; 7 bases align to TRBD1. V lost 4 bases and J lost 5; bases outside the gene matches: 11. The germline CDR1 and CDR2 sequences are LNHDA and SQIVND (reference sequence). CDR3 length equals 16 residues. The CDR3 nucleotides are TGTGCCAGTAGTACACCGACAGGGTGGGGCGATCAGCCCCAGCATTTT. Its protein is CASSTPTGWGDQPQHF.

The chain recombines TRBV3-1 (or the pseudogene TRBV3-2) with TRBJ1-2; TRBD1 matches 7 bases. This CDR3 has 17 residues. The germline CDR1 and CDR2 sequences are LGHDT and YNNKEL (reference sequence). The trim removed 2 bases at V and 0 bases at J, leaving 9 bases unmatched. The CDR3 sequence is CASSQTRGQPANYGYTF. CDR3 DNA sequence: TGTGCCAGCAGCCAAACTCGGGGACAGCCAGCTAACTATGGCTACACCTTC.

In its sample, this clone was seen once. The J gene is TRBJ2-1, the V gene TRBV4-2, with D possibly being TRBD2 (6 bases). Trimming cost V 3 bases and J 4 bases, with 10 bases left between them. The V gene's germline CDR1 is LGHNA and CDR2 YNFKEQ. The CDR3 extends over 14 amino acids. CDR3 in DNA: TGTGCCAGCAGCCAGGGGCGGGGTTACAATGAGCAGTTCTTC. The encoded protein is CASSQGRGYNEQFF.

This clone was seen a few times. The CDR3 DNA sequence: TGTGCCAGCAGCGAAACCGGGACAGGGTTGAACACCATATATTTT. Translation: CASSETGTGLNTIYF. The chain joins TRBV3-1 (or the pseudogene TRBV3-2) to TRBJ1-3; 9 positions agree with TRBD1. Germline V gene lookup returns CDR1 LGHDT and CDR2 YNNKEL (reference sequence). Trimming at V came to 5 bases and at J to 7 bases, leaving 9 bases not matched to a gene. The CDR3 extends over 15 amino acids.

In this sample, this clone turned up once. The chain recombines TRBV10-1 with TRBJ1-4, with D unclear. The CDR3 length is 14 residues. V lost 7 bases and J 7 bases, leaving 16 bases between the germline ends. Germline V gene lookup returns CDR1 WNHNN and CDR2 SYGVQD (reference sequence). The CDR3 loop reads CASTLQLCLEKLFF. DNA for the CDR3: TGCGCCAGCACCCTACAGTTGTGCCTTGAAAAACTGTTTTTT.

The CDR3 DNA is TGTGCCAGCAGCGTAGGTCCCCCGGGTTACGAGCAGTACTTC. Translating it yields CASSVGPPGYEQYF. The gene calls are TRBV9 and TRBJ2-7; no definite D call. V lost 0 bases, J lost 4 bases, and 11 bases lay in between. CDR3 length equals 14 residues. Germline V lookup: CDR1 SGDLS, CDR2 YYNGEE.

This chain uses TRBV5-1 with TRBJ1-1; D is unresolved. The CDR3 has 13 amino acids. Trimming left V 0 bases short and J 1 base short, with 4 bases between. Germline assignment: CDR1 SGHRS and CDR2 YFSETQ. CDR3 sequence reads: CASSLDSNTEAFF. The CDR3 DNA reads as TGCGCCAGCAGCTTGGACTCGAACACTGAAGCTTTCTTT.

The rearrangement links TRBV4-3 to TRBJ2-1; 13 nucleotides align to TRBD2. CDR3 length: 16 amino acids. The germline CDR1 and CDR2 sequences are LGHNA and YSLEER. Unmatched junction bases numbered 14, after V lost 2 bases and J lost 16 bases. The CDR3 DNA follows: TGCGCCAGCAGCCAAAATGCACTAGCGGGGGGGCCCGGCCCCTTCTTC. Residues: CASSQNALAGGPGPFF.

This clone has a handful of counts. V usage is TRBV5-1 and J usage is TRBJ1-1; 8 bases match TRBD1. The CDR3 contains 15 residues. V lost 2 bases, J lost 1 base, and 4 bases stayed unmatched. The germline gives CDR1 SGHRS, CDR2 YFSETQ. Here the CDR3 reads CASSLDDRGNTEAFF. The CDR3 DNA is TGCGCCAGCAGCTTAGACGACAGGGGGAACACTGAAGCTTTCTTT.

V is TRBV6-2 or TRBV6-3 and J is TRBJ2-6; TRBD2 matches at 14 bases. V gave up 4 bases and J gave up 4 bases; unmatched junction bases: 3. Germline lookup yields CDR1 MNHEY and CDR2 SVGEGT. This CDR3 is 17 amino acids long. The CDR3 nucleotides are TGTGCCAGCAGTTCGGGACTAGCGGGGGACGGGGCCAACGTCCTGACTTTC. Amino acids: CASSSGLAGDGANVLTF.

This chain joins TRBV2 and TRBJ2-1; 9 bases are a match to TRBD2. Looked up from germline, CDR1 is SNHLY and CDR2 is FYNNEI. The CDR3 sequence is 15 residues long. V gave up 4 bases and J gave up 5 bases; unmatched junction bases: 6. CDR3 nucleotide sequence: TGTGCCAGCAGTGGGCCGCAGCGGGGGGACAATGAGCAGTTCTTC. Its translation: CASSGPQRGDNEQFF. Drawing the rest from reference TRBV2 and TRBJ2-1, the complete variable domain is EPEVTQTPSHQVTQMGQEVILRCVPISNHLYFYWYRQILGQKVEFLVSFYNNEISEKSEIFDDQFSVERPDGSNFTLKIRSTKLEDSAMYFCASSGPQRGDNEQFFGPGTRLTVL.

The sample holds a few counts of this clone. The chain couples TRBV7-9 to TRBJ1-5; D perhaps matches TRBD1 (6 bases). Deletions cut 4 bases from V and 4 bases from J, with 17 bases between. This CDR3 has 16 amino acids. Germline V gene lookup returns CDR1 SEHNR and CDR2 FQNEAQ (reference sequence). The CDR3 loop reads CASSSHGTSPNQPQHF. The CDR3 region has the DNA TGTGCCAGCAGCTCTCACGGGACATCCCCTAATCAGCCCCAGCATTTT.

The chain is built from TRBV7-9 and TRBJ2-7; D may be TRBD1 (6 bases). The length of the CDR3 is 12 residues. Germline values: CDR1 SEHNR, CDR2 FQNEAQ (reference sequence). V lost 8 bases to trimming and J lost 4 bases, with 12 bases between them. CDR3 region: CASSRTEYEQYF. In DNA, the CDR3 is TGTGCCAGCTCACGGACAGAATACGAGCAGTACTTC.

CDR3 sequence (DNA): TGTGCCAGCAGCCGCCTGAGCAATGAGCAGTTCTTC. Amino acids: CASSRLSNEQFF. V and J are TRBV4-2 and TRBJ2-1; D is undetermined. This CDR3 is built from 12 residues. Trimming cost V 4 bases and J 6 bases, with 7 bases left between them. Germline V lookup: CDR1 LGHNA, CDR2 YNFKEQ.

The chain links TRBV27 to TRBJ1-2; TRBD1 might be the D (6 bases). Per germline, CDR1 MNHEY and CDR2 SMNVEV (reference sequence). The CDR3 consists of 14 residues. V lost 2 bases and J 5 bases, leaving 12 bases between the germline ends. The CDR3 DNA reads as TGTGCCAGCAGTTTAACAGGGAGCCAATATGGCTACACCTTC. Translated: CASSLTGSQYGYTF.

The gene calls are TRBV2 and TRBJ2-3, with 11 bases identical to TRBD2. J gave up 0 bases and V 7 bases, and 6 bases lay outside the gene matches. Germline values: CDR1 SNHLY, CDR2 FYNNEI. There are 16 residues in the CDR3. The CDR3 loop reads CASTSGGSVSTDTQYF. The DNA for the CDR3 is TGTGCCAGCACTAGCGGGGGGTCGGTAAGCACAGATACGCAGTATTTT.

This clone was found a few times. The chain has TRBV2 and TRBJ1-6, with D possibly being TRBD1 (5 bases). Germline V gene sequence: CDR1 SNHLY, CDR2 FYNNEI. This CDR3 comprises 13 residues. Deletions cut 3 bases from V and 7 bases from J, with 7 bases between. Here the CDR3 reads CASSEAGNSPLHF. The CDR3 coding sequence is TGTGCCAGCAGTGAGGCAGGGAATTCACCCCTCCACTTT.

The chain recombines TRBV2 with TRBJ1-6; TRBD1 is a possible D gene (5 bases). CDR1 SNHLY and CDR2 FYNNEI come from the germline V gene. This CDR3 region has 16 residues. V was shortened by 7 bases and J by 1 base, with 14 bases between the two germline ends. The DNA of the CDR3 is TGTGCCAGCATTAGGGACTCGGCGTCCTATAATTCACCCCTCCACTTT. The encoded protein is CASIRDSASYNSPLHF. The full variable domain, in which reference TRBV2 and TRBJ1-6 provide the parts outside the CDR3, is EPEVTQTPSHQVTQMGQEVILRCVPISNHLYFYWYRQILGQKVEFLVSFYNNEISEKSEIFDDQFSVERPDGSNFTLKIRSTKLEDSAMYFCASIRDSASYNSPLHFGNGTRLTVT.

This clone was detected ten times or more. This chain joins TRBV28 and TRBJ2-7; D is perhaps TRBD1 (6 bases). Between the trimmed V and J ends, which lost 5 bases and 0 bases, there was a span of 11 bases. This CDR3 is built from 14 residues. Germline lookup yields CDR1 MDHEN and CDR2 SYDVKM. The DNA for the CDR3 is TGTGCCAGCAGTAGAGGACAGATCTCCTACGAGCAGTACTTC. Protein sequence: CASSRGQISYEQYF.